This T cell receptor (beta chain) was found in a study of blood T cell repertoires in COVID-19. Whole-study context: From T cells, B-cell-depleted T cells, or PBMCs came the material, which was cDNA or gDNA.

Using immunoSEQ multiplex PCR, the repertoire was profiled, and TCRdb retains in-frame clones only, with some absent. The sample yields 200,000 to 250,000 clones, around 85% seen once. CDR1 is WSHSY and CDR2 is SAAADI in the germline V gene. The CDR3 has 14 amino acids. Trimming at V came to 2 bases and at J to 7 bases, leaving 6 bases not matched to a gene. The rearrangement uses TRBV10-2 and TRBJ2-7, with TRBD2 matching 9 bases. The origin of this receptor is a woman aged 35 to 49 with active or convalescent COVID-19. The sample consisted of peripheral blood. CDR3 in amino acids: CASSEITSGWEQYF. CDR3 DNA: TGCGCCAGCAGTGAGATCACTAGCGGGTGGGAGCAGTACTTC.